This record looks at one T cell receptor (beta chain) sequence and its context. The antigen is undetermined. The sample originates from a study of cytomegalovirus exposure and HLA in healthy donors. Produced via immunoSEQ multiplex PCR; TCRdb's table is partial and in-frame only. The sample consists of about 110,000 clones, approximately 86% of them appearing once. Notes on the study in general: One later analysis, an examination of the roughly 130 validation repertoires, found that first-cohort TCR clusters tended to co-occur in them. Among TCR beta chains, those listed as cytomegalovirus-associated numbered around 180. In vitro experiments confirmed that three CMV-associated chains were specific for CMV antigens. Per published reports, the classifier diagnosed cytomegalovirus status with high specificity and sensitivity.

The CDR3 runs 15 residues. V gave up 6 bases and J gave up 0 bases, with 15 bases separating them. CDR1 and CDR2 from the germline V gene are LNHDA and SQIVND (reference sequence). The sequencing input was PBMCs. This chain links TRBV19 with TRBJ2-7; possibly TRBD1 for D (6 bases). This TCR derives from a woman under 30 in good health and CMV-seronegative. CDR3 sequence: CASRAPGHNSYEQYF. DNA for the CDR3: TGTGCCAGTAGAGCGCCGGGACACAACTCCTACGAGCAGTACTTC.